This T cell receptor beta chain derives from a study of cytomegalovirus exposure and HLA in healthy donors. Study-level results: Analyzed later, most CMV-associated TCR beta chains appeared HLA-restricted. Another analysis was done later, and it associated more than 15,000 TCR beta sequences with HLA alleles at 0.05 false discovery rate. Among TCR beta chains of equal frequency, HLA-associated ones were more clonally expanded in a later analysis. Likely technical artifact: a cluster of highly shared sequence variants.

The CDR3 is 17 amino acids. CDR1 is MDHEN, CDR2 SYDVKM, per germline. Unmatched junction bases numbered 11, after V lost 5 bases and J lost 4 bases. A multiplex PCR was run with 60 Vbeta primers and 13 Jbeta primers. Data came from immunoSEQ multiplex PCR; TCRdb stores just in-frame clones and leaves some out. The sample lists 100,000 to 150,000 clones, about 80% occurring once. This clone was found once. Its target is unknown. Sequencing used PBMCs. The rearrangement joins TRBV28 to TRBJ2-1, with 10 bases aligning to TRBD2. This TCR derives from a woman aged 40 to 50 in good health and CMV-seropositive. This chain's CDR3 is CASSPNPGLAYYNEQFF. CDR3 DNA: TGTGCCAGCAGTCCCAATCCGGGACTAGCGTATTACAATGAGCAGTTCTTC.